Below, one T cell receptor (beta chain) is given with its context. Original handling: Using reference gene primer amplification, nucleated cell counts were estimated. The table came from immunoSEQ multiplex PCR; TCRdb's copy has only in-frame clones and leaves some out. From that table come the V and J calls and clone size; the DNA was used to work out D and trimming. Seen here are about 90,000 clones, roughly 80% observed once, and the top ten hold about 9.4%. This sample is part of a study of blood T cell repertoires in COVID-19. Study background: COVID-19 samples, acute and convalescent, were from the United States, Italy and Spain. PBMCs, B-cell-depleted T cells, or T cells provided the cDNA or gDNA that made up the material.

This CDR3 is built from 12 residues. Germline V gene lookup returns CDR1 SNHLY and CDR2 FYNNEI. V dropped 7 bases and J dropped 0 bases, with 7 bases sitting between them. The TCR was taken from a woman between 70 and 85 years old with acute or convalescent COVID-19. V gene TRBV2 combines with J gene TRBJ2-7; a possible D gene is TRBD2 (6 bases). Input material: peripheral blood. The CDR3 reads CASTGSSYEQYF. In DNA, the CDR3 is TGTGCCAGCACCGGGAGCTCCTACGAGCAGTACTTC.